A selection of T cell receptor beta chains follows, all from one sample in a study of spatial heterogeneity in lung cancer. MiXCR was run by TCRdb on the 5' RACE reads, yielding one entry per CDR3 protein. The table includes about 85,000 distinct CDR3 sequences, roughly a fifth detected once. The sequencing used PBMCs, collected at surgery. The source of these receptors is a male donor with early-stage non-small cell lung cancer. Both conserved end residues are part of each CDR3. Fields, in order: J gene, V gene, D gene, clone size, CDR3 DNA, CDR3 protein. A D gene is named only where the DNA matches it firmly. Clone size appears in some rows only: once, few, many, or a class for an expanded clone.

J gene: TRBJ1-4
V gene: TRBV2
D gene: TRBD1
clone size: few
CDR3 DNA: TGTGCCAGCAGCCCGGGACAGGGGTTTGAAAAACTGTTTTTT
CDR3 protein: CASSPGQGFEKLFF

J gene: TRBJ2-7
V gene: TRBV2
D gene: TRBD1
clone size: few
CDR3 DNA: TGTGCCAGCAGGCCGGGACAGGGCTCCTACGAGCAGTACTTC
CDR3 protein: CASRPGQGSYEQYF

J gene: TRBJ1-3
V gene: TRBV10-3
D gene: .
clone size: few
CDR3 DNA: TGTGCCATCAGGGTCCCCTCTGGAAACACCATATATTTT
CDR3 protein: CAIRVPSGNTIYF

J gene: TRBJ2-2
V gene: TRBV6-5
D gene: .
clone size: .
CDR3 DNA: TGTGCCAGCAGAAAGGGACAAGGCGGCGGGGAGCTGTTTTTT
CDR3 protein: CASRKGQGGGELFF

J gene: TRBJ2-3
V gene: TRBV20-1
D gene: .
clone size: .
CDR3 DNA: TGCAGTGCTAAATTAGGGAACGGAGATACGCAGTATTTT
CDR3 protein: CSAKLGNGDTQYF

J gene: TRBJ2-7
V gene: TRBV10-3
D gene: .
clone size: .
CDR3 DNA: TGTGCCACCACCCGGACTCGAAGCTACGAGCAGTACTTC
CDR3 protein: CATTRTRSYEQYF

J gene: TRBJ1-4
V gene: TRBV25-1
D gene: .
clone size: many
CDR3 DNA: TGTGCCAGCAGTGCTTGGGCAACTAATGAAAAACTGTTTTTT
CDR3 protein: CASSAWATNEKLFF

J gene: TRBJ2-7
V gene: TRBV7-9
D gene: .
clone size: few
CDR3 DNA: TGTGCCAGCAGCTTAGTGGGCAGGGAATACGAGCAGTACTTC
CDR3 protein: CASSLVGREYEQYF

J gene: TRBJ2-7
V gene: TRBV7-8
D gene: .
clone size: few
CDR3 DNA: TGTGCCAGCAGCTTAACAACCCGGGGGATAACATTAACCTACGAGCAGTACTTC
CDR3 protein: CASSLTTRGITLTYEQYF

J gene: TRBJ1-2
V gene: TRBV5-6
D gene: .
clone size: once
CDR3 DNA: TGTGCCAGCAGCCTGGGGGCCGCGGGAAATGGCTACACCTTC
CDR3 protein: CASSLGAAGNGYTF

J gene: TRBJ1-1
V gene: TRBV19
D gene: .
clone size: many
CDR3 DNA: TGTGCCAGTAGTACAGGTATAACGGGGACTGAAGCTTTCTTT
CDR3 protein: CASSTGITGTEAFF

J gene: TRBJ2-3
V gene: TRBV13
D gene: TRBD2
clone size: few
CDR3 DNA: TGTGCCAGCAGCTCTCGGACTAGCGGGAGAGATACGCAGTATTTT
CDR3 protein: CASSSRTSGRDTQYF

J gene: TRBJ2-1
V gene: TRBV6-5
D gene: .
clone size: .
CDR3 DNA: TGTGCCAGCAGCCCAACAGCGGAGGAGCAGTTCTTC
CDR3 protein: CASSPTAEEQFF

J gene: TRBJ2-5
V gene: TRBV5-6
D gene: .
clone size: .
CDR3 DNA: TGTGCCAGCAGCTGGAACTGGGGAGAGACCCAGTACTTC
CDR3 protein: CASSWNWGETQYF

J gene: TRBJ2-7
V gene: TRBV20-1
D gene: .
clone size: many
CDR3 DNA: TGCAGTGCTAGTATGTCCCGTAGGGGATCCGCCGAGCAGTACTTC
CDR3 protein: CSASMSRRGSAEQYF

J gene: TRBJ1-5
V gene: TRBV28
D gene: .
clone size: .
CDR3 DNA: TGTGCCAGCAGTTCAGGGCCTGGAAGTCAGCCCCAGCATTTT
CDR3 protein: CASSSGPGSQPQHF

J gene: TRBJ2-5
V gene: TRBV5-1
D gene: .
clone size: few
CDR3 DNA: TGCGCCAGCAGCTTGTTGGGGGGCCAAGAGACCCAGTACTTC
CDR3 protein: CASSLLGGQETQYF

J gene: TRBJ1-6
V gene: TRBV6-2/TRBV6-3
D gene: .
clone size: .
CDR3 DNA: TGTGCCAGCAGTTACGGGGATAATCATTCACCCCTCCACTTT
CDR3 protein: CASSYGDNHSPLHF

J gene: TRBJ2-2
V gene: TRBV2
D gene: .
clone size: few
CDR3 DNA: TGTGCCAGCAGTTCAACCACCGGGGAGCTGTTTTTT
CDR3 protein: CASSSTTGELFF

J gene: TRBJ2-1
V gene: TRBV7-2
D gene: TRBD2
clone size: few
CDR3 DNA: TGTGCCAGCAGCCCCCATAGCGGGGAGGTTGAGCAGTTCTTC
CDR3 protein: CASSPHSGEVEQFF

J gene: TRBJ1-2
V gene: TRBV28
D gene: .
clone size: .
CDR3 DNA: TGTGCCTCAGGTGATTTAAATGGCTACACCTTC
CDR3 protein: CASGDLNGYTF

J gene: TRBJ1-1
V gene: TRBV5-6
D gene: .
clone size: few
CDR3 DNA: TGTGCCAGCAGCTTGGACCTTGACGCTGAAGCTTTCTTT
CDR3 protein: CASSLDLDAEAFF

J gene: TRBJ2-1
V gene: TRBV12-3/TRBV12-4
D gene: TRBD2
clone size: few
CDR3 DNA: TGTGCCAGCAGGACTACCGGACTAGCGGGGGGGCGAGAGCAGTTCTTC
CDR3 protein: CASRTTGLAGGREQFF

J gene: TRBJ1-2
V gene: TRBV5-5
D gene: .
clone size: few
CDR3 DNA: TGTGCCAGCAGCTTGGCACAGGACGGGGGCTACACCTTC
CDR3 protein: CASSLAQDGGYTF

J gene: TRBJ2-2
V gene: TRBV4-2
D gene: .
clone size: few
CDR3 DNA: TGTGCCAGCAGCCCTGTCCAGGGTCAGGGTATTACCGGGGAGCTGTTTTTT
CDR3 protein: CASSPVQGQGITGELFF

J gene: TRBJ1-1
V gene: TRBV29-1
D gene: .
clone size: .
CDR3 DNA: TGCAGCGTTGTGAGGCCCCGTAACACTGAAGCTTTCTTT
CDR3 protein: CSVVRPRNTEAFF

J gene: TRBJ2-6
V gene: TRBV4-1
D gene: TRBD1
clone size: .
CDR3 DNA: TGCGCCAGCAGCCCCCGCCCCCAGGGGGCCCCCTCCTCTGGGGCCAACGTCCTGACTTTC
CDR3 protein: CASSPRPQGAPSSGANVLTF

J gene: TRBJ1-4
V gene: TRBV6-5
D gene: TRBD1
clone size: .
CDR3 DNA: TGTGCCAGCAGACGGACAGGGGGCGACGAAAAACTGTTTTTT
CDR3 protein: CASRRTGGDEKLFF

J gene: TRBJ2-7
V gene: TRBV11-2
D gene: TRBD2
clone size: .
CDR3 DNA: TGTGCCAGCAGCTCCCTCAGGACTAGAGGAGCCTACGAGCAGTACTTC
CDR3 protein: CASSSLRTRGAYEQYF

J gene: TRBJ1-5
V gene: TRBV27
D gene: TRBD1
clone size: many
CDR3 DNA: TGTGCCAGCAGTTCCCGGGACAGGGGAAGCAATCAGCCCCAGCATTTT
CDR3 protein: CASSSRDRGSNQPQHF

J gene: TRBJ2-5
V gene: TRBV10-3
D gene: .
clone size: .
CDR3 DNA: TGTGCCATCAGTGAGTCGACAGACCAAGAGACCCAGTACTTC
CDR3 protein: CAISESTDQETQYF

J gene: TRBJ1-1
V gene: TRBV20-1
D gene: .
clone size: .
CDR3 DNA: TGCAGTGCTAGAGTACCGGGGAACACTGAAGCTTTCTTT
CDR3 protein: CSARVPGNTEAFF

J gene: TRBJ2-7
V gene: TRBV3-1
D gene: TRBD1
clone size: few
CDR3 DNA: TGTGCCAGCAGCCATGGACAGGGAATTTTCTCGGGAGAGCAGTACTTC
CDR3 protein: CASSHGQGIFSGEQYF

J gene: TRBJ2-3
V gene: TRBV29-1
D gene: .
clone size: many
CDR3 DNA: TGCAGCGTCGGAGATACGCAGTATTTT
CDR3 protein: CSVGDTQYF

J gene: TRBJ2-5
V gene: TRBV18
D gene: .
clone size: few
CDR3 DNA: TGTGCCAGCTCACCCCCGAGCGATCAGACCCAGTACTTC
CDR3 protein: CASSPPSDQTQYF

J gene: TRBJ2-5
V gene: TRBV7-2
D gene: TRBD1
clone size: .
CDR3 DNA: TGTGCCAGCAGCAAACGGACAGGGTGGAGAGAGACCCAGTACTTC
CDR3 protein: CASSKRTGWRETQYF

J gene: TRBJ2-1
V gene: TRBV4-2
D gene: TRBD2
clone size: .
CDR3 DNA: TGTGCCAGCAGCCTGGCGGGACTAGCGGGGGGGAATGAGCAGTTCTTC
CDR3 protein: CASSLAGLAGGNEQFF

J gene: TRBJ2-2
V gene: TRBV6-2/TRBV6-3
D gene: TRBD2
clone size: .
CDR3 DNA: TGTGCCAGCGCCACGCCGGGACTAGCGGGGGGTTCGAACACCGGGGAGCTGTTTTTT
CDR3 protein: CASATPGLAGGSNTGELFF

J gene: TRBJ2-1
V gene: TRBV28
D gene: .
clone size: .
CDR3 DNA: TGTGCCAGCAGTTTATGGGCCAGCTCCTACAATGAGCAGTTCTTC
CDR3 protein: CASSLWASSYNEQFF

J gene: TRBJ2-5
V gene: TRBV15
D gene: TRBD1
clone size: .
CDR3 DNA: TGTGCCACCAGCCCTGGACAGGCCCGGGAGACCCAGTACTTC
CDR3 protein: CATSPGQARETQYF

J gene: TRBJ2-5
V gene: TRBV20-1
D gene: .
clone size: .
CDR3 DNA: TGCAGTGCTAGAGAACGGGTAGCCCAGTACTTC
CDR3 protein: CSARERVAQYF

J gene: TRBJ1-5
V gene: TRBV3-1
D gene: .
clone size: many
CDR3 DNA: TGTGCCAGCAGCCAAGATCCAGGTAGCAATCAGCCCCAGCATTTT
CDR3 protein: CASSQDPGSNQPQHF